These 4 T cell receptor beta chains came from one sample sequenced in a study of blood T cell repertoires in COVID-19. Repertoires were generated with immunoSEQ multiplex PCR, while TCRdb's copy carries only in-frame clones and drops some. The table records hundreds of thousands of clones, under 90% of them present only once. What was sequenced was peripheral blood. The receptors come from a man between 45 and 60 years old with acute or convalescent COVID-19.

The chain recombines TRBV27 with TRBJ2-2, with 7 positions matching TRBD1. Germline trimming cut 5 bases from V and 4 bases from J; bases unmatched to any gene: 10. This CDR3 region has 16 residues. The V gene's germline CDR1 is MNHEY and CDR2 SMNVEV (reference sequence). In DNA, the CDR3 is TGTGCCAGCAGTCTACGAGGACAGGTGGGCACCGGGGAGCTGTTTTTT. Translating it yields CASSLRGQVGTGELFF.

The genes are TRBV9 and TRBJ1-3; the match to TRBD1 covers 7 bases. The germline CDR1 and CDR2 sequences are SGDLS and YYNGEE. Trimming took 2 bases from V and 0 from J; bases not matched to a gene: 23. The length of the CDR3 is 22 residues. The CDR3 nucleotides are TGTGCCAGCAGCGTTTCCTTAGGGCCACTTGCGGGACAGCTCGACTCTGGAAACACCATATATTTT. Translated: CASSVSLGPLAGQLDSGNTIYF.

This chain joins TRBV19 and TRBJ1-5; 10 bases map to TRBD1. The CDR3 runs to 16 residues. V shed 4 bases, J shed 6 bases, and the junction held 9 bases outside the gene matches. Per germline, CDR1 LNHDA and CDR2 SQIVND (reference sequence). CDR3: CASSTRGQGVGQPQHF. The CDR3 DNA sequence: TGTGCCAGTAGTACCAGAGGACAGGGGGTGGGTCAGCCCCAGCATTTT.

Here the CDR3 reads CAWSTGTQETQYF. The CDR3 DNA reads TGTGCCTGGAGCACCGGGACTCAAGAGACCCAGTACTTC. The V gene is TRBV30, the J gene TRBJ2-5, with D maybe TRBD2 (6 bases). V dropped 3 bases and J dropped 2 bases, with 10 bases sitting between them. This CDR3 region has 13 residues. The germline V gene has CDR1 GTSNPN and CDR2 SVGIG (reference sequence).